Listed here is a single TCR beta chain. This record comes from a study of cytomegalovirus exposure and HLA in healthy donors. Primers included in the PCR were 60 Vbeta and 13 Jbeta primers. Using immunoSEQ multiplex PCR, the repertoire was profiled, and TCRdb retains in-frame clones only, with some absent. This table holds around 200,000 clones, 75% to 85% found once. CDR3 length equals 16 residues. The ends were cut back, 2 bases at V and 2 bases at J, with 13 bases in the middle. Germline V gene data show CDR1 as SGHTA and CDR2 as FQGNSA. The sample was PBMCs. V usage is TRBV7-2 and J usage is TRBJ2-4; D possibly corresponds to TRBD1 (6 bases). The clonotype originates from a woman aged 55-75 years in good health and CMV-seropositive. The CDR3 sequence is CASSLWGLSSKNIQYF. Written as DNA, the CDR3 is TGTGCCAGCAGCTTATGGGGGCTGAGTTCCAAAAACATTCAGTACTTC.